These T cell receptor beta chains were read from a single sample in a study of STAT5B mutations in CD4+ large granular lymphocyte leukemia. Clones were sequenced by immunoSEQ multiplex PCR, and TCRdb holds only the in-frame ones, with some missing. The sample yields tens of thousands of clones, 81% seen once. Input material: CD4+ T cells from blood buffy coats. These receptors were obtained from a human donor in good health. The CDR3 runs from the conserved cysteine through the conserved F or W. D genes are given only for firm matches. Clone size is stated in some rows and not others, as once, few, many or a class when expanded.

TRBV10-3,-,TRBJ1-6,-,CAISVGRGRSNSPLHF,TGTGCCATCAGTGTTGGCCGGGGGCGAAGTAATTCACCCCTCCACTTT
TRBV7-2,-,TRBJ2-1,-,CASSLWVSAYNEQFF,TGTGCCAGCAGCTTATGGGTTAGCGCGTACAATGAGCAGTTCTTC
TRBV27,TRBD2,TRBJ2-1,-,CASSSQKAGGLGSGRGNEQFF,TGTGCCAGCAGTTCCCAAAAAGCGGGAGGTCTCGGTAGCGGTAGGGGCAATGAGCAGTTCTTC
TRBV11-2,TRBD1,TRBJ2-6,-,CASSATGGGKSSGANVLTF,TGTGCCAGCAGCGCCACAGGGGGCGGCAAGAGCTCTGGGGCCAACGTCCTGACTTTC
TRBV29-1,-,TRBJ2-5,-,CSVRGPVQQETQYF,TGCAGCGTCCGTGGTCCCGTCCAACAAGAGACCCAGTACTTC
TRBV10-3,-,TRBJ2-3,-,CAISESLAVPPITDTQYF,TGTGCCATCAGTGAGTCTTTAGCGGTCCCTCCCATCACAGATACGCAGTATTTT
TRBV7-9,TRBD2,TRBJ2-7,-,CASSSPGVAGGPNEQYF,TGTGCCAGCAGCTCCCCCGGGGTAGCGGGAGGGCCGAACGAGCAGTACTTC
TRBV7-2,-,TRBJ1-5,-,CASSLGGYSGPNQPQHF,TGTGCCAGCAGCTTAGGGGGCTACAGCGGTCCCAATCAGCCCCAGCATTTT
TRBV19,TRBD2,TRBJ2-1,-,CASNGGRTNEQFF,TGTGCCAGTAACGGCGGGAGAACCAATGAGCAGTTCTTC
TRBV15,TRBD1,TRBJ1-5,-,CATSGQIRDRGRKPRTPQHF,TGTGCCACCAGCGGTCAGATCCGGGACAGGGGGCGAAAACCCCGAACGCCCCAGCATTTT
TRBV18,TRBD2,TRBJ2-5,-,CASPGGGLETQYF,TGTGCCAGCCCCGGGGGGGGATTGGAGACCCAGTACTTC
TRBV28,TRBD1,TRBJ2-2,-,CASSLLDREFGGELFF,TGTGCCAGCAGTTTATTGGACAGGGAGTTCGGCGGGGAGCTGTTTTTT
TRBV12-5,TRBD2,TRBJ2-1,once,CASGSASGSLPHNEQFF,TGTGCTAGTGGTTCGGCTAGCGGGAGTTTACCCCACAATGAGCAGTTCTTC
TRBV6-4,-,TRBJ1-4,once,CASSEPEGDAANEKLFF,TGTGCCAGCAGTGAACCCGAGGGGGACGCAGCTAATGAAAAACTGTTTTTT
TRBV28,-,TRBJ2-6,-,CASSLSRVRDGANVLTF,TGTGCCAGCAGTTTATCCCGGGTTCGGGATGGGGCCAACGTCCTGACTTTC
TRBV10-3,TRBD1,TRBJ1-3,once,CAISEPGTGNGNTIYF,TGTGCCATCAGTGAACCCGGGACAGGGAACGGAAACACCATATATTTT
TRBV11-2,TRBD1,TRBJ1-1,-,CASSLGDRGRGTEAFF,TGTGCCAGCAGCTTAGGGGACAGGGGACGGGGCACTGAAGCTTTCTTT
TRBV7-8,-,TRBJ1-5,-,CASSLWDNQPQHF,TGTGCCAGCAGCTTATGGGATAATCAGCCCCAGCATTTT
TRBV7-8,-,TRBJ1-5,-,CASSPGTAYSNQPQHF,TGTGCCAGCAGTCCCGGGACCGCGTATAGCAATCAGCCCCAGCATTTT
TRBV7-2,-,TRBJ2-1,-,CASSLASGAYNEQFF,TGTGCCAGCAGCTTAGCTTCGGGAGCCTACAATGAGCAGTTCTTC
TRBV11-3,-,TRBJ2-5,-,CASSSGSMETQYF,TGTGCCAGCAGCTCCGGGTCGATGGAGACCCAGTACTTC
TRBV7-9,-,TRBJ1-2,-,CASSRARLENYGYTF,TGTGCCAGCAGCCGGGCCCGGCTGGAGAACTATGGCTACACCTTC
TRBV5-6,-,TRBJ1-1,-,CASKYIGNTEAFF,TGTGCCAGCAAATATATCGGGAACACTGAAGCTTTCTTT
TRBV5-8,-,TRBJ2-3,-,CASSHGNSGTDTQYF,TGTGCCAGCAGCCATGGTAATAGCGGCACAGATACGCAGTATTTT
TRBV2,-,TRBJ2-2,-,CASGWEEDTGELFF,TGTGCCAGCGGATGGGAAGAGGACACCGGGGAGCTGTTTTTT
TRBV7-2,-,TRBJ1-2,-,CATHRGGLYGYTF,TGTGCAACGCACCGGGGCGGGTTGTATGGCTACACCTTC
TRBV5-6,-,TRBJ1-2,-,CASSHLTGTGSVYTF,TGTGCCAGCAGCCACCTAACAGGGACGGGGAGCGTCTACACCTTC
TRBV7-2,-,TRBJ2-5,-,CASSLVVASQYF,TGTGCCAGCAGCTTAGTTGTTGCGTCCCAGTACTTC
TRBV6-5,TRBD1,TRBJ1-1,few,CASSTGETEAFF,TGTGCCAGCAGTACAGGGGAGACTGAAGCTTTCTTT
TRBV5-1,-,TRBJ2-3,-,CASSLVPSTDTQYF,TGCGCCAGCAGCTTGGTCCCGAGCACAGATACGCAGTATTTT
TRBV7-2,TRBD1,TRBJ1-4,-,CASSIYGTGREKLFF,TGTGCCAGCAGCATATACGGGACAGGGAGGGAAAAACTGTTTTTT
TRBV10-1,TRBD1,TRBJ2-4,-,CASSLTDRGGNIQYF,TGCGCCAGCAGTCTAACCGACAGGGGTGGAAACATTCAGTACTTC
TRBV4-2,TRBD2,TRBJ2-5,-,CASSQSSGRVQETQYF,TGTGCCAGCAGCCAGTCTAGCGGGAGGGTCCAAGAGACCCAGTACTTC
TRBV13,TRBD2,TRBJ2-7,-,CASSSQGLAGYEQYF,TGTGCCAGCAGCTCGCAGGGACTAGCGGGTTACGAGCAGTACTTC
TRBV5-1,TRBD2,TRBJ2-3,-,CASSWTSVRADTQYF,TGCGCCAGCAGCTGGACTAGCGTACGCGCAGATACGCAGTATTTT
TRBV30,-,TRBJ1-2,-,CAWSGGAGYTF,TGTGCCTGGAGTGGAGGGGCTGGCTACACCTTC
TRBV19,TRBD2,TRBJ2-7,-,CASSSRGGLQVHEQYF,TGTGCCAGTAGCAGCCGCGGGGGATTACAGGTCCACGAGCAGTACTTC
TRBV7-2,-,TRBJ2-5,-,CASSSLRSGTQYF,TGTGCCAGCAGCTCTCTCCGATCGGGGACCCAGTACTTC
TRBV30,-,TRBJ2-7,-,CAWSVGQWSHEQYF,TGTGCCTGGAGTGTAGGGCAGTGGTCCCACGAGCAGTACTTC
TRBV27,-,TRBJ2-7,-,CASRTGTLSYEQYF,TGTGCCAGCAGAACCGGGACCCTCTCCTACGAGCAGTACTTC
TRBV9,-,TRBJ1-4,-,CASSPGVATNEKLFF,TGTGCCAGCAGCCCAGGAGTTGCAACTAATGAAAAACTGTTTTTT
TRBV7-2,-,TRBJ2-3,once,CASSPHLGGATDTQYF,TGTGCCAGCAGCCCCCACCTTGGGGGGGCCACAGATACGCAGTATTTT
TRBV5-1,TRBD2,TRBJ2-5,-,CASSLGGASGSRGQETQYF,TGCGCCAGCAGCTTGGGTGGGGCTAGCGGGAGTCGAGGGCAAGAGACCCAGTACTTC